The 4 T cell receptor beta chains below were found in one sample sequenced in a study of vaccination effects on CD4 cells after COVID-19. Peptide-pool stimulation followed by sequencing identified expanded antigen-specific CD4+ clonotypes in the ViraFEST assay. CD4+ T cells were isolated after around 9 days of culture. Clones were read by immunoSEQ multiplex PCR, and TCRdb kept only the in-frame ones, dropping some. The sample has 70,000 to 95,000 clones; about 74% are singletons. Their cognate antigens are unknown. Sequences were derived from CD4+ T cells from PBMCs cultured with HCoV-229E spike peptides, sampled before COVID-19 vaccination. The source of these receptors is a human donor who received a COVID-19 vaccine.

The genes are TRBV11-3 and TRBJ1-1, with D uncertain. Germline V lookup: CDR1 SGHNT, CDR2 YENEEA. The CDR3 has 13 residues. The V gene lost 3 bases and the J gene lost 1 base, with 6 bases spanning the gap. CDR3 residues: CASSFSGNTEAFF. CDR3 bases: TGTGCCAGCAGCTTTTCGGGGAACACTGAAGCTTTCTTT.

This chain links TRBV5-4 with TRBJ1-4; D gene uncertain. Trimming took off 4 bases at V and 8 bases at J, with 15 bases between the two ends. The germline V gene has CDR1 SGHNT and CDR2 YYREEE (reference sequence). The CDR3 extends over 14 amino acids. As DNA, the CDR3 is TGTGCCAGCAGCCGGGCGAGAGCAGGAGAAAAACTGTTTTTT. It is translated as CASSRARAGEKLFF. Looking up the rest from reference TRBV5-4 and TRBJ1-4 gives the full variable domain: ETGVTQSPTHLIKTRGQQVTLRCSSQSGHNTVSWYQQALGQGPQFIFQYYREEENGRGNFPPRFSGLQFPNYSSELNVNALELDDSALYLCASSRARAGEKLFFGSGTQLSVL.

The chain employs TRBV7-2 and TRBJ1-1; D ambiguous. V dropped 1 base and J dropped 3 bases, with 9 bases sitting between them. The CDR3 loop spans 14 amino acids. The germline V gene encodes CDR1 SGHTA and CDR2 FQGNSA. CDR3 sequence: CASSLGPQDTEAFF. For the CDR3, the DNA is TGTGCCAGCAGCTTAGGTCCCCAGGACACTGAAGCTTTCTTT.

The chain employs TRBV5-6 and TRBJ2-2; D unclear. This CDR3 comprises 15 residues. V was clipped by 2 bases and J by 0 bases, with 8 bases between them. CDR1 and CDR2 (germline): SGHDT, YYEEEE. This CDR3 reads CASSFWGSNTGELFF. In DNA, the CDR3 is TGTGCCAGCAGCTTTTGGGGATCGAACACCGGGGAGCTGTTTTTT.